This T cell receptor beta chain was sequenced in a study of blood T cell repertoires in COVID-19. For the study at large: Collection of acute and convalescent COVID-19 samples took place in the United States, Italy and Spain.

Assay used: immunoSEQ multiplex PCR; TCRdb lists only in-frame clones, some missing. The sample carries tens of thousands of clones, over 75% recorded once. From germline, CDR1 is SGHTA and CDR2 FQGNSA. V lost 1 base and J 6 bases, leaving 13 bases between the germline ends. This CDR3 is built from 14 residues. V is TRBV7-2 and J is TRBJ2-7, with TRBD1 as a possible D gene (6 bases). The receptor comes from a man in his sixties or seventies with acute or convalescent COVID-19. The sequencing input was peripheral blood. In DNA form, the CDR3 reads TGTGCCAGCAGCTTAGAAGGCAGGGGACGCGAGCAGTACTTC. Translated, it gives CASSLEGRGREQYF.